This TCR beta chain derives from a study of read filtering for tumor transcriptome and immune sequencing. Across the whole study: Revised staging placed roughly 8 patients in R-ISS I, about 16 in II, 7 in III. IR-seq gave about 3.5 to 10.27 million TCR reads per sample; RNA-seq gave about 80 to 1,300.

This library used about 400 ng RNA and molecular barcoded adaptors spanning alpha/delta and beta/gamma chains. TCRdb ran MiXCR on the reads and lists one entry per CDR3 protein. The sample records approximately 93,000 distinct CDR3 sequences, 20% to 25% being singletons. The CDR3 is 12 amino acids. In germline, CDR1 is SQVTM, CDR2 ANQGSEA. At the time of active disease, bone marrow was collected from every patient. On this clonotype itself: This may stem from a read error, because a much larger clone lies one nucleotide away.

V gene TRBV29-1 combines with J gene TRBJ2-7; a possible D gene is TRBD1 (5 bases). Sequenced sample: a population of CD138-negative cells sorted from bone marrow. The receptor comes from a donor over 35 with multiple myeloma. The CDR3 nucleotides are TGCAGCGTTGAAGGGGGCTATACCGAGCAGCACTTC. Amino acid sequence: CSVEGGYTEQHF.